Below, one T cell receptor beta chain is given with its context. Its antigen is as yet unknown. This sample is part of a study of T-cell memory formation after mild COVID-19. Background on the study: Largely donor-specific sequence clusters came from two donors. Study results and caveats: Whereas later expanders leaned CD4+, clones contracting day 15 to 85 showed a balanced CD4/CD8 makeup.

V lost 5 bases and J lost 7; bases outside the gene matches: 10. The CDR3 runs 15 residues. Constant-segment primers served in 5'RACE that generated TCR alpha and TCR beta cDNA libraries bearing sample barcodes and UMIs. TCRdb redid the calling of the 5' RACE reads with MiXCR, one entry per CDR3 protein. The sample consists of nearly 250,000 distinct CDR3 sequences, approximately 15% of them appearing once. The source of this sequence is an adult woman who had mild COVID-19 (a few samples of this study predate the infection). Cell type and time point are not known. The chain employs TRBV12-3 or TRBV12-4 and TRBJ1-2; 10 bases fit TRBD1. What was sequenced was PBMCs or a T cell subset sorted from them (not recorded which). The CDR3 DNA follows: TGTGCCAGCAGTCCCTGGGACAGGGGAAAAGGTGGCTACACCTTC. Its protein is CASSPWDRGKGGYTF.